This TCR beta chain comes out of a study of shared clonotypes between healthy human individuals. Overall study: Those who served as donors were two women and a few men between the ages of 18 and 49. Study-wide points: Investigators collected only blood, and repertoires in tissues likely differ. Generation probabilities were higher for clonotypes shared across all four sorted-subset donors than for unshared ones.

Naive CD8 cells, CD45RO-negative and positively selected for CCR7, excluded terminally differentiated effector memory CD45RA+ cells. Adults of Caucasian background living in Nashville, Tennessee made up all donors. This clone has only one observation. Its antigen is as yet unknown. Sequencing used immunoSEQ multiplex PCR; TCRdb keeps in-frame clones, though not all of them. Of about 2.1 million clones detected, around 95% appear once; the ten largest clones hold roughly 1.7%. Germline loops: CDR1 MNHEY, CDR2 SMNVEV (reference sequence). V gave up 5 bases and J gave up 0 bases, with 17 bases separating them. The CDR3 has 17 amino acids.

Sequencing used naive CD8+ T cells from PBMCs. The chain couples TRBV27 to TRBJ1-3; no clear D gene. The sequence came from a man aged 18-30 years in good health. Some clones in this sample may be carry-over from other donors' samples. The CDR3: CASSPSRRHSSGNTIYF. The CDR3 DNA is TGTGCCAGCAGTCCCTCCCGAAGGCACAGCTCTGGAAACACCATATATTTT.